This TCR beta chain was identified in a study of T cell changes during pregnancy in multiple sclerosis. Sequencing was performed with immunoSEQ multiplex PCR; in TCRdb, only in-frame clones are kept and a portion is missing. This sample has 55,000 to 85,000 clones, with just over 90% found just once. V lost 5 bases to trimming and J lost 6 bases, with 8 bases between them. There are 12 residues in the CDR3. Germline CDR1 LNHDA, CDR2 SQIVND (reference sequence). This sequence originates from a female donor with multiple sclerosis, enrolled in a pregnancy study. The specimen comprised peripheral blood, sampled in the third trimester of pregnancy. The rearrangement links TRBV19 to TRBJ2-1, with D possibly being TRBD1 (6 bases). The CDR3 bases are TGTGCCAGTAGTGACAGGCCCAATGAGCAGTTCTTC. This sequence encodes CASSDRPNEQFF.